Below are 13 T cell receptor beta chains sequenced from a single sample in a study of blood T cell repertoires in COVID-19. Clones were read by immunoSEQ multiplex PCR, and TCRdb kept only the in-frame ones, dropping some. This table has fewer than 50,000 clones, 70% to 80% appearing once. Sequenced material: peripheral blood. The receptors originated from a man in his 70s with acute or convalescent COVID-19.

V usage is TRBV4-1 and J usage is TRBJ1-2; 7 nucleotides agree with TRBD1. In germline, CDR1 is MGHRA, CDR2 YSYEKL. This CDR3 has 13 amino acids. V trimming: 0 bases; J trimming: 6 bases; junction bases outside the gene matches: 1. The CDR3: CASSQEQGDGYTF. The CDR3 DNA sequence: TGCGCCAGCAGCCAAGAGCAGGGGGATGGCTACACCTTC.

This chain joins TRBV6-5 and TRBJ1-1, with 10 bases that match TRBD1. The V segment lost 6 bases and the J segment 1 base; nucleotides outside the gene matches: 2. Germline CDR1 MNHEY, CDR2 SVGAGI. This CDR3 contains 14 residues. The CDR3 bases are TGTGCCAGCAGGGACAGGGGGAGGAACACTGAAGCTTTCTTT. This gives the protein CASRDRGRNTEAFF.

The rearrangement joins TRBV4-3 to TRBJ2-3; possibly TRBD2 for D (5 bases). The CDR3 runs 14 residues. Germline V gene data show CDR1 as LGHNA and CDR2 as YSLEER. The V end lost 0 bases, the J end lost 6 bases, and 10 bases lay between the germline ends. CDR3 DNA sequence: TGCGCCAGCAGCCAAGATCGGGGTGCGGATACGCAGTATTTT. Translating gives CASSQDRGADTQYF.

This clone was seen only once. The chain carries TRBV27 and TRBJ1-5; 7 bases are shared with TRBD1. The CDR3 contains 14 residues. Trimming took 6 bases from V and 3 from J; bases not matched to a gene: 5. Germline V gives CDR1 MNHEY, CDR2 SMNVEV (reference sequence). CDR3 sequence: CASSQQGTNQPQHF. The CDR3 DNA reads TGTGCCAGCAGCCAACAGGGGACCAATCAGCCCCAGCATTTT.

The chain is built from TRBV6-6 and TRBJ1-2; TRBD1 agrees at 7 bases. The junction had 5 bases not matched to a gene; V was cut back by 0 bases and J by 7 bases. This CDR3 comprises 14 residues. Germline V lookup: CDR1 MNHNY, CDR2 SVGAGI (reference sequence). The CDR3 DNA sequence: TGTGCCAGCAGTTACTCGACAGGGACAAGTGGCTACACCTTC. The encoded protein is CASSYSTGTSGYTF.

V and J are TRBV7-7 and TRBJ2-3; perhaps TRBD2 as D (6 bases). V was pared by 5 bases and J by 4 bases, with 19 bases between. The CDR3 extends over 16 amino acids. Looked up from germline, CDR1 is SSHAT and CDR2 is FNYEAQ (reference sequence). The CDR3 spells CASSLGTPAAPDTQYF. DNA for the CDR3: TGTGCCAGCAGCCTCGGGACTCCAGCGGCCCCAGATACGCAGTATTTT.

The chain is built from TRBV15 and TRBJ1-6, with D hard to call. Germline CDR1 reads LNHNV; CDR2 reads YYDKDF (reference sequence). The CDR3 totals 16 residues. The ends were cut back, 0 bases at V and 9 bases at J, with 15 bases in the middle. In nucleotides, the CDR3 is TGTGCCACCAGCAGAGAGGCCGGGATCACTCTTTCACCCCTCCACTTT. Its translation: CATSREAGITLSPLHF.

This CDR3 reads CSAVGQGAWSRTEAFF. The CDR3 bases are TGCAGCGCTGTGGGACAGGGGGCATGGAGTCGCACTGAAGCTTTCTTT. The V and J genes are TRBV29-1 and TRBJ1-1, with TRBD1 matching 12 bases. CDR1 is SQVTM, CDR2 ANQGSEA, per germline. The CDR3 covers 16 residues. V was pared by 7 bases and J by 4 bases, with 13 bases of the junction left unmatched.

The chain carries TRBV27 and TRBJ2-7; D not certain. The CDR3 length is 13 residues. CDR1 and CDR2 (germline): MNHEY, SMNVEV (reference sequence). V was pared by 8 bases and J by 3 bases, with 14 bases between. Written as DNA, the CDR3 is TGTGCCAGCGCTCTAACAGAGAACTACGAGCAGTACTTC. It is translated as CASALTENYEQYF.

The chain is built from TRBV7-8 and TRBJ2-7; possible D gene TRBD2, 6 bases. The CDR3 has 14 amino acids. Germline-derived CDR1 and CDR2 are SGHVS and FQNEAQ. Trimming pared 7 bases from V and 3 bases from J, leaving 16 bases between. As DNA, the CDR3 is TGTGCCAGCAACAAATACGGGGGTAGCTACGAGCAGTACTTC. Its protein is CASNKYGGSYEQYF.

This chain uses TRBV2 with TRBJ2-5; no definite D call. CDR1 and CDR2 from the germline V gene are SNHLY and FYNNEI. The CDR3 is made up of 13 amino acids. V shed 3 bases and J shed 5 bases, with 10 bases lying between them. The CDR3 region is CASSDLSVETQYF. The CDR3 coding sequence is TGTGCCAGCAGTGACCTGTCAGTGGAGACCCAGTACTTC.

In nucleotides, the CDR3 is TGTGCCAGCAGCGCCCTCGGGGTCTCTCGGAACTATGGCTACACCTTC. Translating gives CASSALGVSRNYGYTF. This chain connects TRBV11-2 to TRBJ1-2; no clear D. CDR3 size: 16 residues. V lost 5 bases and J 2 bases, leaving 18 bases between the germline ends. In germline, CDR1 is SGHAT, CDR2 FQNNGV.

The chain joins TRBV12-5 to TRBJ1-2; the match to TRBD1 covers 9 bases. The CDR3 runs 17 residues. With 1 base clipped from V and 4 bases from J, the junction kept 10 bases outside the gene matches. Germline CDR1 and CDR2: LGHNT and FRNRAP. The CDR3 is CASGLAPGQGYPYGYTF. The CDR3 bases are TGTGCTAGTGGTTTGGCTCCGGGACAGGGATATCCCTATGGCTACACCTTC. The full variable domain, in which reference TRBV12-5 and TRBJ1-2 provide the parts outside the CDR3, is DARVTQTPRHKVTEMGQEVTMRCQPILGHNTVFWYRQTMMQGLELLAYFRNRAPLDDSGMPKDRFSAEMPDATLATLKIQPSEPRDSAVYFCASGLAPGQGYPYGYTFGSGTRLTVV.